This TCR beta chain emerged from a study of T cell responses to AZD1222 COVID-19 vaccine. Method: immunoSEQ multiplex PCR; TCRdb's copy keeps in-frame clones and lacks some. The sample holds roughly 150,000 clones, approximately 87% seen once. Germline-derived CDR1 and CDR2 are KGHDR and SFDVKD. CDR3 length: 16 amino acids. V dropped 4 bases and J dropped 4; count of bases not matched to a gene: 6. Sequenced material: peripheral blood, taken 28 days after the second AZD1222 dose. The sequence was obtained from an adult who received the AZD1222 COVID-19 vaccine. V and J are TRBV24-1 and TRBJ2-3; TRBD2 matches at 11 bases. CDR3 amino acids: CATSDHSGRAPDTQYF. Here the CDR3 DNA reads TGTGCCACCAGTGACCATAGCGGGAGGGCCCCAGATACGCAGTATTTT.